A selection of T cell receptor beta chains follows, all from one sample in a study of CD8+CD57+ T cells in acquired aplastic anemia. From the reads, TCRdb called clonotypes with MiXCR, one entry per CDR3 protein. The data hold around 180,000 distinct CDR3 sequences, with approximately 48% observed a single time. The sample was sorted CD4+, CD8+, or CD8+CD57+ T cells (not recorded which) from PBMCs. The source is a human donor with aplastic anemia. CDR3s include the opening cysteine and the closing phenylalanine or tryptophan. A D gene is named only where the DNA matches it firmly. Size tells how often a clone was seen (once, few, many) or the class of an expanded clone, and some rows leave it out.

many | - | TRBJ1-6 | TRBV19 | TGTGCCAGTAGTATAGGAGGGAACGGTCTTAATTCACCCCTCCACTTT | CASSIGGNGLNSPLHF
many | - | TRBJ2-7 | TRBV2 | TGTGCCAGCATGGCGGGGGCCTACTCCTACGAGCAGTACTTC | CASMAGAYSYEQYF
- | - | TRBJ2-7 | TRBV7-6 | TGTGCCAGCAGCCCGAACAGGGGAGGCGACTACGAGCAGTACTTC | CASSPNRGGDYEQYF
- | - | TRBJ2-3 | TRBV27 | TGTGCCAGCAGTTTAAGGGTTAAGCGGGGCACAGATACGCAGTATTTT | CASSLRVKRGTDTQYF
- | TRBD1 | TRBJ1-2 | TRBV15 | TGTGCCACCAGCAGAGGAGGGGGCGCGCAAAACTATGGCTACACCTTC | CATSRGGGAQNYGYTF
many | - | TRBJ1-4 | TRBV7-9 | TGTGCCAGCAGCGCGCAGGGAAAACTGTTTTTT | CASSAQGKLFF
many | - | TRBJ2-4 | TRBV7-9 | TGTGCCAGCAGCCCAACAGGGTCCACCAACATTCAGTACTTC | CASSPTGSTNIQYF
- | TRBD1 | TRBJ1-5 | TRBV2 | TGTGCCAGCAGCGAACAGGGGAGTGGGCAGCCCCAGCATTTT | CASSEQGSGQPQHF
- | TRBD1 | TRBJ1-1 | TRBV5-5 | TGTGCCAGCAGCTACCCCAGGGGAGGGGGCACTGAAGCTTTCTTC | CASSYPRGGGTEAFF
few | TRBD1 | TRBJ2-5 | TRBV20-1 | TGCAGTGCCGATGCAACCCGGGACAGAAGGGTGACCCAGTACTTC | CSADATRDRRVTQYF
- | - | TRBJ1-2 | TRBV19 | TGTGCCAGTAGTATTAGCAGTCACTATGGCTACACCTTC | CASSISSHYGYTF
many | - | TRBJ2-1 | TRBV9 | TGTGCCAGCACCCGTTCGGGGAGTAGCTCCTACAATGAGCAGTTCTTC | CASTRSGSSSYNEQFF
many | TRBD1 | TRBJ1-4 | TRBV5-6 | TGTGCCAGCAGCGGGACCGGGACAGGGCTTGAAAAACTGTTTTTT | CASSGTGTGLEKLFF
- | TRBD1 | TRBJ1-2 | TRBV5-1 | TGCGCCAGCAGCTTGGCCGAGACAGGGGAACTTAGCTACACCTTC | CASSLAETGELSYTF